This entry is about one T cell receptor beta chain. No antigen is known for it. The entry originates in a study of regulatory T cells. Study results and limitations: Hydrophobic residues at CDR3 positions 6 and 7 were enriched in conventional CD4+ T cells of CD3G-deficient patients.

CD4+ T cells were divided by sorting: CD25-high CD127-low Tregs, CD25-low CD127-high conventional cells. Primers: 52 TRBV forward and 13 TRBJ reverse. Sequenced by immunoSEQ multiplex PCR; TCRdb stores in-frame clones only, minus some. The sample lists over 25,000 clones, under 95% seen once, with about 1.4% in the top ten. The specimen was conventional CD4+ T cells sorted from blood. This clonotype was obtained from a person aged 18 to 35 with CD3G deficiency.

The CDR3 DNA is TGCGCCAGCAGCTTCAACACCGGGGAGCTGTTTTTT. Its protein product is CASSFNTGELFF. The J gene is TRBJ2-2, the V gene TRBV5-1, with D unresolved. The germline V and J ends were trimmed by 2 bases and 2 bases, with 1 base remaining between them. The germline gives CDR1 SGHRS, CDR2 YFSETQ. The CDR3 spans 12 residues.